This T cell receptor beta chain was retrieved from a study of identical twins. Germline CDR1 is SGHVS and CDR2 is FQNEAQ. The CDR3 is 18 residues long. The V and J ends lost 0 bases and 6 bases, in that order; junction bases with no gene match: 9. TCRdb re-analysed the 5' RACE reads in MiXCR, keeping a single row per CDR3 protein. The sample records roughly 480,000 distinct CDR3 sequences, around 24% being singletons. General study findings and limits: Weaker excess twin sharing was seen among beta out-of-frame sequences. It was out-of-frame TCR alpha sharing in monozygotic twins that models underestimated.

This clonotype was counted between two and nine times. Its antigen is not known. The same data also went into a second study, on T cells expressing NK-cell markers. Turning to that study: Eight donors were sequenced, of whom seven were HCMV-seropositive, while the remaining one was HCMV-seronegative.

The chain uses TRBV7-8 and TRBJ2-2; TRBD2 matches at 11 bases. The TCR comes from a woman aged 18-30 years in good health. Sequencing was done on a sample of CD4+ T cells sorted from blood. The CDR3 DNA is TGTGCCAGCAGCTTAGCGCTGATAGCGGGAGGGCCTCCCGGGGAGCTGTTTTTT. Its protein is CASSLALIAGGPPGELFF.